This TCR beta chain was observed in a study of blood T cell repertoires in COVID-19 (dated by TCRdb to the early 2020s). Turning to the overall study: Samples from collaborators originated in the United States, Italy and Spain and spanned both the acute and convalescent phases of COVID-19. The material from the prospective study consisted of cDNA or gDNA derived from T cells, B-cell-depleted T cells, or PBMCs. Deeply sampled blood TCRbeta repertoires from subjects exposed to, actively infected with, or recovered from COVID-19 were included in the dataset. The repertoires were made available in a free public database intended to serve as a resource for research on the immune response to SARS-CoV-2. Samples came from the ongoing ImmuneRACE study (first 160 participants) plus 1,254 subjects from 6 global collaborators. Nearly every sample came with metadata listing a de-identified subject ID, COVID-19 status, age in years and sex. Where available, HLA class I and class II types were obtained from metadata supplied by the sample provider rather than from assay-based typing.

On this clone: Its antigen remains undetermined. Per-nucleotide qualities are absent, and no much larger clonotype sits a single base away.

On the study overall, not on this receptor specifically: Clinical and demographic metadata were provided uncurated, with the amount varying by source and participant.

Each collaborating institution followed its own protocols to collect whole blood in K2EDTA tubes. For TCRbeta analysis, collaborator samples were shipped as frozen whole blood, as isolated PBMCs, or as DNA extracted from either sample type. CDR1 and CDR2 are drawn from the germline V gene (reference sequence): GTSNPN, SVGIG. The CDR3 runs 13 amino acids, cysteine and phenylalanine included. Of the read, only the CDR3 DNA is kept; its 39 bases are in frame from base 1. At the junction V is shortened by 2 bases and J by 0 bases, with 5 bases in between. TCRbeta CDR3 regions were amplified from genomic DNA using the immunoSEQ Assay, a bias-controlled multiplex PCR. Per the authors' processing: Nucleated cell counts per sample were estimated from amplification of reference gene primers within the assay. To quantify the absolute abundance of each unique TCRbeta CDR3 rearrangement, sequence reads were collapsed and filtered. For each sample, productive Simpson clonality was calculated by taking the square root of Simpson's diversity index across productive rearrangements. The clones in this table, taken by TCRdb from immuneACCESS, are in-frame only. Not every clone is retained; where verified, under half of the shortfall comes from an unresolved V gene, and the cause of the rest is unknown. The DNA was the basis for D and trimming; V, J and clone size are from that table. In this sample the table shows 70,000 to 100,000 clones, 75% to 90% of which occur a single time. The ten biggest clones cover 1.2% of the sample.

The chain is encoded by TRBV30 joined to TRBJ1-3; the D gene remains uncertain. The sequenced sample was peripheral blood. This receptor was identified in a man older than 75 with active or convalescent COVID-19. For the CDR3, the sequence is CAWSSLSGNTIYF. The DNA sequence is as follows: TGTGCCTGGAGTAGCCTCTCTGGAAACACCATATATTTT.